The 16 T cell receptor beta chains reported below all come from one sample, sequenced in a study of radiotherapy plus CTLA-4 blockade in lung cancer. Libraries were prepared by immunoSEQ multiplex PCR; TCRdb keeps only in-frame clonotypes and omits some of them. Of about 49,000 clones detected, around 73% appear once; the ten largest clones hold roughly 4%. The sequenced sample was peripheral blood, obtained from a patient treated with radiotherapy plus ipilimumab. The receptor source for this set is a human donor with non-small cell lung cancer who had a complete response to radiotherapy plus ipilimumab.

The rearrangement links TRBV2 to TRBJ2-7; weak D call: TRBD1 (5 bases). Trimming left V 10 bases short and J 1 base short, with 11 bases between. CDR1 is SNHLY, CDR2 FYNNEI, per germline. The CDR3 is 12 amino acids. DNA of the CDR3: TGTGCCACCGCCAGGACATCCTACGAGCAGTACTTC. Amino acid sequence: CATARTSYEQYF.

The CDR3 DNA reads TGTGCCAGTAGTATTGTGGGGGACAGAAGTGAAAAACTGTTTTTT. This encodes CASSIVGDRSEKLFF. The chain recombines TRBV19 with TRBJ1-4; 7 bases agree with TRBD1. V was pared by 3 bases and J by 7 bases, with 8 bases of the junction left unmatched. The length of the CDR3 is 15 residues. Germline V gives CDR1 LNHDA, CDR2 SQIVND (reference sequence).

The chain joins TRBV4-3 to TRBJ2-1, with 11 bases identical to TRBD2. This CDR3 has 15 amino acids. After removal of 4 bases from V and 4 bases from J, the junction contained 3 bases not matched to a gene. CDR1 and CDR2 from the germline V gene are LGHNA and YSLEER. The CDR3 DNA sequence: TGCGCCAGCAGCCGTACTAGCGGGGGATACAATGAGCAGTTCTTC. It codes for CASSRTSGGYNEQFF.

The J gene is TRBJ1-6, the V gene TRBV18; D gene unclear. Per the germline V gene, CDR1 is KGHSH and CDR2 is LQKENI. This CDR3 has 15 residues. Trimming pared 3 bases from V and 0 bases from J, leaving 6 bases between. The CDR3 DNA sequence: TGTGCCAGCTCACCTTACAGCTCCTATAATTCACCCCTCCACTTT. Amino acid sequence: CASSPYSSYNSPLHF.

This clone was counted only a few times. The gene calls are TRBV27 and TRBJ1-1, with unresolved D. The CDR3 has 14 residues. V lost 2 bases and J 4 bases, leaving 11 bases between the germline ends. Germline CDR1 and CDR2: MNHEY and SMNVEV (reference sequence). CDR3 protein: CASSLRGLSTEAFF. The CDR3 DNA reads as TGTGCCAGCAGTTTAAGAGGGTTGAGCACTGAAGCTTTCTTT.

The CDR3 loop reads CASSRGDVSYEQYF. CDR3 in DNA: TGTGCCAGCAGCCGCGGTGACGTCTCCTACGAGCAGTACTTC. The V and J genes are TRBV6-6 and TRBJ2-7; D not resolved. The V end was cut by 6 bases, the J end by 0 bases, with 12 bases between. Germline CDR1 MNHNY, CDR2 SVGAGI (reference sequence). CDR3 length: 14 residues.

The chain's CDR3 is CASSQTTGDPYNSPLHF. The CDR3 nucleotides are TGCGCCAGCAGCCAAACGACAGGGGACCCCTATAATTCACCCCTCCACTTT. This sequence joins TRBV4-1 and TRBJ1-6; 8 nucleotides agree with TRBD1. The germline CDR1 and CDR2 sequences are MGHRA and YSYEKL. With 2 bases clipped from V and 2 bases from J, the junction kept 5 bases outside the gene matches. This CDR3 comprises 17 residues.

This sequence joins TRBV18 and TRBJ2-2, with 10 bases identical to TRBD1. Germline V gives CDR1 KGHSH, CDR2 LQKENI. V lost 3 bases and J lost 4; bases outside the gene matches: 5. This CDR3 spans 16 amino acids. CDR3 sequence: CASSPPGQGSTGELFF. The CDR3, as DNA: TGTGCCAGCTCACCGCCGGGACAGGGGAGCACCGGGGAGCTGTTTTTT. The full variable domain, its missing parts supplied by reference TRBV18 and TRBJ2-2, is NAGVMQNPRHLVRRRGQEARLRCSPMKGHSHVYWYRQLPEEGLKFMVYLQKENIIDESGMPKERFSAEFPKEGPSILRIQQVVRGDSAAYFCASSPPGQGSTGELFFGEGSRLTVL.

The V call is TRBV27, the J call TRBJ1-2; the D gene is possibly TRBD1 (6 bases). This CDR3 comprises 14 residues. Trimming cost V 5 bases and J 4 bases, with 14 bases left between them. CDR1 is MNHEY and CDR2 is SMNVEV in the germline V gene (reference sequence). The CDR3: CASSTSDRFYGYTF. The CDR3 nucleotides read TGTGCCAGCAGTACCTCCGACAGGTTCTATGGCTACACCTTC.

The rearrangement uses TRBV5-1 and TRBJ2-7, with 8 bases aligning to TRBD2. Trimming removed 0 bases from V and 8 bases from J; junction bases left unmatched: 10. CDR1 is SGHRS and CDR2 is YFSETQ in the germline V gene. This CDR3 comprises 15 residues. CDR3 region: CASSLAVAGIVQQYF. Here the CDR3 DNA reads TGCGCCAGCAGCTTGGCCGTAGCGGGAATTGTCCAGCAGTACTTC. The whole variable domain, filled in from reference TRBV5-1 and TRBJ2-7, reads KAGVTQTPRYLIKTRGQQVTLSCSPISGHRSVSWYQQTPGQGLQFLFEYFSETQRNKGNFPGRFSGRQFSNSRSEMNVSTLELGDSALYLCASSLAVAGIVQQYFGPGTRLTVT.

The chain joins TRBV6-6 to TRBJ2-5; D may be TRBD1 (8 bases). The CDR3 extends over 14 amino acids. V lost 5 bases and J lost 7, with 17 bases in between. Germline V gene lookup returns CDR1 MNHNY and CDR2 SVGAGI (reference sequence). CDR3 coding DNA: TGTGCCAGCAGTCCAACAGGGGGGGGGAGGACCCAGTACTTC. Residues: CASSPTGGGRTQYF.

The chain joins TRBV12-5 to TRBJ2-2, with 11 bases matching TRBD2. CDR3 length: 17 amino acids. The V gene end was trimmed by 4 bases and the J gene end by 7 bases; junction bases not matched to a gene: 11. The germline CDR1 and CDR2 sequences are LGHNT and FRNRAP. Written as DNA, the CDR3 is TGTGCTAGTGGTTCAATATCTAGCGGGAGGTATGGCGGGGAGCTGTTTTTT. It is translated as CASGSISSGRYGGELFF.

The gene calls are TRBV11-2 and TRBJ1-2, with 7 bases identical to TRBD1. With 3 bases clipped from V and 0 bases from J, the junction kept 4 bases outside the gene matches. The CDR3 length is 15 residues. The germline V gene has CDR1 SGHAT and CDR2 FQNNGV. The CDR3 DNA reads as TGTGCCAGCAGCTTGAGGGACAGCACTAACTATGGCTACACCTTC. Its translation: CASSLRDSTNYGYTF.

For the CDR3, the DNA is TGTGCCAGTAGTGGGGGACTAGCGGGAGGGATTTCCTACAATGAGCAGTTCTTC. Amino acid sequence: CASSGGLAGGISYNEQFF. The chain recombines TRBV19 with TRBJ2-1; 16 positions match TRBD2. The CDR3 covers 18 residues. Germline assignment: CDR1 LNHDA and CDR2 SQIVND (reference sequence). V trimming: 5 bases; J trimming: 1 base; junction bases outside the gene matches: 5.

The chain combines TRBV28 with TRBJ2-7; 8 bases align to TRBD1. The V gene end was trimmed by 4 bases and the J gene end by 3 bases; junction bases not matched to a gene: 14. This CDR3 has 17 residues. Germline V gene lookup returns CDR1 MDHEN and CDR2 SYDVKM. In nucleotides, the CDR3 is TGTGCCAGCAGTTCCATGGCCCTTACAGGGGGAGACTACGAGCAGTACTTC. It specifies CASSSMALTGGDYEQYF.

Notes on this clone: One end of the junction is discordant with germline, which a read error may explain. The chain is built from TRBV27 and TRBJ2-1; D gene unclear. Germline assignment: CDR1 MNHEY and CDR2 SMNVEV (reference sequence). The CDR3 covers 14 residues. The CDR3 is CTSSPFSSYNEQFF. The CDR3 bases are TGTACCAGCAGCCCCTTTAGCTCCTACAATGAGCAGTTCTTC.